One sample yielded the 10 T cell receptor beta chains listed below, sequenced in a study of blood T cell repertoires in COVID-19. Assay: immunoSEQ multiplex PCR; the TCRdb copy retains only in-frame clones and omits some. The repertoire has 75,000 to 100,000 clones, about four fifths of them found once; the top ten carry around 22%. Sequenced: peripheral blood. The receptors shown here come from a man in his sixties or seventies with acute or convalescent COVID-19.

The V and J genes are TRBV5-1 and TRBJ2-5; D perhaps matches TRBD1 (6 bases). The ends were cut back, 5 bases at V and 12 bases at J, with 20 bases in the middle. The CDR3 spans 13 residues. Looked up from germline, CDR1 is SGHRS and CDR2 is YFSETQ. The CDR3 bases are TGCGCCAGCAGATACGACCTGACAGGCCTCGAGTACTTC. This translates into CASRYDLTGLEYF.

The chain recombines TRBV27 with TRBJ1-2, with 7 bases identical to TRBD1. The CDR3 extends over 15 amino acids. V dropped 4 bases and J dropped 7; count of bases not matched to a gene: 12. Germline values: CDR1 MNHEY, CDR2 SMNVEV (reference sequence). The chain's CDR3 is CASSSPTGVGGGYTF. CDR3 nucleotide sequence: TGTGCCAGCAGTTCCCCCACAGGGGTAGGGGGTGGCTACACCTTC.

This clone was observed a handful of times. This rearrangement joins TRBV9 to TRBJ2-5; unclear D gene. This CDR3 has 14 residues. V was clipped by 2 bases and J by 5 bases, with 13 bases between them. CDR1 and CDR2 (germline): SGDLS, YYNGEE. The CDR3 nucleotides read TGTGCCAGCAGCGTGAAAGGCTCTAGGGAGACCCAGTACTTC. The encoded protein is CASSVKGSRETQYF.

The table lists this clone with a few counts. This sequence joins TRBV7-9 and TRBJ1-1; weak D call: TRBD1 (6 bases). CDR1 and CDR2 from the germline V gene are SEHNR and FQNEAQ (reference sequence). The CDR3 consists of 14 residues. The V and J ends lost 1 base and 4 bases respectively, with 10 bases between them. This chain's CDR3 is CASSLVIGGTEAFF. DNA for the CDR3: TGTGCCAGCAGCTTAGTTATAGGGGGCACTGAAGCTTTCTTT.

A single count supports this clone. The chain recombines TRBV28 with TRBJ2-7; 10 bases line up with TRBD2. J lost 2 bases, V lost 5 bases, and 6 bases had no gene match. Germline lookup yields CDR1 MDHEN and CDR2 SYDVKM. The CDR3 is 15 amino acids. CDR3 DNA sequence: TGTGCCAGCAGTATCGGGGGACTAGCGACCTACGAGCAGTACTTC. It encodes CASSIGGLATYEQYF.

The genes are TRBV11-3 and TRBJ2-3; D remains unclear. V was shortened by 1 base and J by 2 bases, with 7 bases between the two germline ends. Germline values: CDR1 SGHNT, CDR2 YENEEA. The CDR3 is made up of 14 amino acids. Here the CDR3 DNA reads TGTGCCAGCAGCTTAGCCGCACTCACAGATACGCAGTATTTT. Its protein product is CASSLAALTDTQYF. The full variable domain, its missing parts supplied by reference TRBV11-3 and TRBJ2-3, is EAGVVQSPRYKIIEKKQPVAFWCNPISGHNTLYWYLQNLGQGPELLIRYENEEAVDDSQLPKDRFSAERLKGVDSTLKIQPAELGDSAVYLCASSLAALTDTQYFGPGTRLTVL.

The gene calls are TRBV6-2 or TRBV6-3 and TRBJ2-1; D remains ambiguous. The CDR3 is 13 residues long. Germline-derived CDR1 and CDR2 are MNHEY and SVGEGT. V gave up 3 bases and J gave up 5 bases, with 8 bases separating them. For the CDR3, the DNA is TGTGCCAGCAGTTATCACAGCAACAATGAGCAGTTCTTC. Protein sequence: CASSYHSNNEQFF.

This rearrangement joins TRBV29-1 to TRBJ1-1; TRBD1 agrees at 8 bases. After removal of 6 bases from V and 5 bases from J, the junction contained 5 bases not matched to a gene. The CDR3 sequence is 12 residues long. Per the germline V gene, CDR1 is SQVTM and CDR2 is ANQGSEA. In DNA, the CDR3 is TGCAGCGTCAGACAGGGGCATACTGAAGCTTTCTTT. Residues: CSVRQGHTEAFF.

This clone was counted between two and nine times. The rearrangement links TRBV6-1 to TRBJ2-2; perhaps TRBD1 as D (5 bases). Germline CDR1 is MNHNS and CDR2 is SASEGT. Trimming removed 3 bases at V and 2 bases at J, with 7 bases between. This CDR3 has 14 amino acids. The CDR3 DNA reads as TGTGCCAGCAGTGAGCAGGGTAACACCGGGGAGCTGTTTTTT. It yields the protein CASSEQGNTGELFF.

The V gene is TRBV4-3, the J gene TRBJ1-1; D is possibly TRBD1 (5 bases). V was cut by 1 base and J by 5 bases, with 20 bases left in between. CDR3 length: 17 amino acids. From germline, CDR1 is LGHNA and CDR2 YSLEER. The CDR3 loop is CASSQAGGGPRATEAFF. CDR3 in DNA: TGCGCCAGCAGCCAAGCCGGGGGTGGCCCCCGGGCGACTGAAGCTTTCTTT.